The rows below give T cell receptor beta chains drawn from one sample of a study of blood T cell repertoires in COVID-19. The method was immunoSEQ multiplex PCR; TCRdb's version includes in-frame clones alone and lacks a portion of them. The profile covers about 190,000 clones, with approximately 85% appearing a single time and approximately 5% taken by the ten largest. Input material: peripheral blood. These receptors were obtained from a woman in her seventies with active or convalescent COVID-19. The CDR3 runs from the conserved cysteine through the conserved F or W. Fields, in order: clone size, D gene, V gene, J gene, CDR3 protein, CDR3 DNA. The D gene is left open where the match is weak. Clone size appears in some rows only: once, few, many, or a class for an expanded clone.

.	.	TRBV3-1/TRBV3-2	TRBJ2-3	CASSQVGGGTDTQYF	TGTGCCAGCAGCCAAGTCGGGGGTGGCACAGATACGCAGTATTTT
.	TRBD2	TRBV5-6	TRBJ2-5	CASRSIAGGPGETQYF	TGTGCCAGCAGGTCTATAGCGGGAGGGCCGGGAGAGACCCAGTACTTC
once	TRBD1	TRBV7-2	TRBJ2-3	CASSPDRDPTDTQYF	TGTGCCAGCAGCCCCGACAGGGACCCCACAGATACGCAGTATTTT
once	TRBD2	TRBV19	TRBJ2-3	CASSPRAGASTDTQYF	TGTGCCAGTAGTCCCCGAGCGGGAGCTAGCACAGATACGCAGTATTTT
.	.	TRBV27	TRBJ2-1	CASSPWATNEQFF	TGTGCCAGCAGTCCCTGGGCAACCAATGAGCAGTTCTTC
.	TRBD1	TRBV4-1	TRBJ1-1	CASSQPDRGGITEAFF	TGCGCCAGCAGCCAACCTGACAGGGGCGGTATCACTGAAGCTTTCTTT
.	TRBD1	TRBV5-6	TRBJ1-2	CASSQTGGPNYGYTF	TGTGCCAGCAGCCAGACAGGGGGGCCTAACTATGGCTACACCTTC
.	TRBD1	TRBV18	TRBJ2-5	CASSPPRDRGQETQYF	TGTGCCAGCTCACCACCCCGGGACAGGGGCCAAGAGACCCAGTACTTC
.	.	TRBV28	TRBJ1-2	CASSPKSLITKSLGHGYTF	TGTGCCAGCAGTCCCAAAAGTCTCATAACAAAGTCCCTAGGTCATGGCTACACCTTC
.	TRBD1	TRBV6-5	TRBJ1-4	CASSPTGTGEKLFF	TGTGCCAGCAGTCCGACAGGGACAGGAGAAAAACTGTTTTTT
.	.	TRBV7-7	TRBJ2-2	CASSLGAGELFF	TGTGCCAGCAGCTTAGGCGCCGGGGAGCTGTTTTTT
.	.	TRBV2	TRBJ2-7	CASTAGWGTYEQYF	TGTGCCAGCACCGCAGGGTGGGGGACTTACGAGCAGTACTTC
.	.	TRBV28	TRBJ1-4	CASGEPQGKVEKLFF	TGTGCCAGCGGGGAACCACAGGGCAAAGTTGAAAAACTGTTTTTT
.	.	TRBV2	TRBJ2-7	CAGGADEQYF	TGTGCTGGCGGCGCTGACGAGCAGTACTTC
.	.	TRBV5-1	TRBJ1-3	CASSLVGEGNTIYF	TGCGCCAGCAGCTTGGTGGGAGAGGGAAACACCATATATTTT
.	.	TRBV30	TRBJ1-4	CAWKGGLKLFF	TGTGCCTGGAAGGGGGGGCTAAAACTGTTTTTT
.	TRBD2	TRBV28	TRBJ2-7	CASSYPVNLAGGPGEQYF	TGTGCCAGCAGTTACCCCGTTAATCTAGCGGGAGGGCCGGGGGAGCAGTACTTC
.	TRBD2	TRBV5-1	TRBJ2-3	CASSLGGLAADTQYF	TGCGCCAGCAGCTTGGGGGGACTAGCCGCAGATACGCAGTATTTT
few	.	TRBV18	TRBJ2-3	CASSPLSRVTDTQYF	TGTGCCAGCTCACCATTGTCGAGGGTCACAGATACGCAGTATTTT
.	TRBD2	TRBV9	TRBJ2-7	CASSAGLAGDYEQYF	TGTGCCAGCAGCGCCGGACTAGCGGGAGACTACGAGCAGTACTTC
.	TRBD2	TRBV7-6	TRBJ2-7	CASSKTGLAGEQQYF	TGTGCCAGCAGCAAAACAGGACTAGCGGGAGAACAGCAGTACTTC
.	.	TRBV5-1	TRBJ2-1	CASSLEGSTLSDEQFF	TGCGCCAGCAGCTTGGAAGGCTCTACCCTTAGCGATGAGCAGTTCTTC
.	TRBD2	TRBV6-5	TRBJ2-1	CASRRGREGRNEQFF	TGTGCCAGCAGGAGGGGGCGGGAGGGCCGGAATGAGCAGTTCTTC
.	TRBD2	TRBV5-5	TRBJ2-5	CASSPSLAGGKETQYF	TGTGCCAGCAGCCCCTCCCTAGCGGGAGGGAAGGAGACCCAGTACTTC
.	TRBD1	TRBV4-1	TRBJ2-2	CASSQDRGTGELFF	TGCGCCAGCAGCCAGGACAGGGGAACCGGGGAGCTGTTTTTT
.	TRBD2	TRBV27	TRBJ2-3	CASSPRGGELNTQYF	TGTGCCAGCAGTCCCCGCGGGGGGGAGCTCAATACGCAGTATTTT
.	TRBD2	TRBV3-1/TRBV3-2	TRBJ2-5	CASSPGLAGGHQETQYF	TGTGCCAGCAGCCCGGGACTAGCGGGAGGACACCAAGAGACCCAGTACTTC
.	.	TRBV9	TRBJ2-7	CASSVDGGKPYYEQYF	TGTGCCAGCAGCGTAGATGGAGGGAAACCTTACTACGAGCAGTACTTC
.	.	TRBV9	TRBJ2-2	CASSVYSGPTTGELFF	TGTGCCAGCAGCGTTTATAGCGGCCCGACCACCGGGGAGCTGTTTTTT
few	.	TRBV7-9	TRBJ1-1	CASSLSLSEAFF	TGTGCCAGCAGCTTGTCACTGAGTGAAGCTTTCTTT
.	.	TRBV6-1	TRBJ1-4	CASSETGLSEKLFF	TGTGCCAGCAGTGAAACGGGTTTGAGTGAAAAACTGTTTTTT
.	.	TRBV7-6	TRBJ2-3	CASSHKTSTDTQYF	TGTGCCAGCAGCCACAAAACAAGCACAGATACGCAGTATTTT
.	.	TRBV28	TRBJ1-2	CASSNPAGSNYGYTF	TGTGCCAGCAGTAACCCCGCAGGGTCCAACTATGGCTACACCTTC
.	.	TRBV29-1	TRBJ1-3	CSGTEGASSGNTIYF	TGCAGCGGGACCGAAGGGGCGAGCTCTGGAAACACCATATATTTT
.	.	TRBV10-1	TRBJ2-3	CASSPVDTDTDTQYF	TGCGCCAGCAGCCCGGTGGACACGGACACAGATACGCAGTATTTT
.	TRBD1	TRBV30	TRBJ1-1	CAWSVQTGGNTEAFF	TGTGCCTGGAGTGTACAAACAGGGGGGAACACTGAAGCTTTCTTT
.	.	TRBV4-1	TRBJ2-7	CASSQDGRRGWEFEQYF	TGCGCCAGCAGCCAAGATGGGAGACGGGGTTGGGAGTTCGAGCAGTACTTC
.	.	TRBV19	TRBJ2-7	CASSYEIGTYYEQYF	TGTGCCAGTAGTTATGAGATCGGGACATACTACGAGCAGTACTTC
.	.	TRBV30	TRBJ1-3	CAWSNTPTPGNTIYF	TGTGCCTGGAGTAACACGCCAACGCCCGGAAACACCATATATTTT
.	TRBD1	TRBV6-5	TRBJ1-1	CASRGIGTANTEAFF	TGTGCCAGCAGGGGGATTGGGACAGCAAACACTGAAGCTTTCTTT
.	TRBD1	TRBV18	TRBJ2-1	CASSLGQASYNEQFF	TGTGCCAGCTCACTGGGACAGGCTTCCTACAATGAGCAGTTCTTC
.	TRBD2	TRBV5-1	TRBJ2-6	CASSFSSGGTGANVLTF	TGCGCCAGCAGCTTTTCTAGCGGGGGGACTGGGGCCAACGTCCTGACTTTC
.	TRBD1	TRBV5-1	TRBJ2-7	CASFTGTGGDEQYF	TGCGCCAGCTTCACCGGGACAGGGGGCGACGAGCAGTACTTC
.	.	TRBV7-9	TRBJ2-2	CASSSPRASVDTGELFF	TGTGCCAGCAGCTCCCCGCGCGCCTCGGTGGACACCGGGGAGCTGTTTTTT
.	.	TRBV9	TRBJ2-5	CASSVEWGRGDETQYF	TGTGCCAGCAGCGTAGAATGGGGCAGGGGGGACGAGACCCAGTACTTC
few	.	TRBV5-1	TRBJ1-6	CASSLAGQGKNSPLHF	TGCGCCAGCAGCTTGGCCGGGCAGGGGAAAAATTCACCCCTCCACTTT
.	.	TRBV5-1	TRBJ2-7	CASSRDLSYEQYF	TGCGCCAGCAGCCGGGACTTATCCTACGAGCAGTACTTC
once	.	TRBV29-1	TRBJ2-5	CSVEEARGPQSQYF	TGCAGCGTTGAAGAGGCGCGGGGCCCTCAGTCCCAGTACTTC
.	TRBD2	TRBV5-8	TRBJ2-5	CASSPEGLAFQETQYF	TGTGCCAGCAGCCCCGAAGGACTAGCATTTCAAGAGACCCAGTACTTC
once	.	TRBV6-5	TRBJ2-1	CASSTGYSEQFF	TGTGCCAGCAGTACAGGGTACAGTGAGCAGTTCTTC
.	TRBD2	TRBV9	TRBJ2-3	CASSVGAGGPVRADTQYF	TGTGCCAGCAGCGTTGGCGCGGGAGGGCCGGTTCGGGCAGATACGCAGTATTTT
.	TRBD2	TRBV4-2	TRBJ2-3	CASSQGGSGASTDTQYF	TGTGCCAGCAGCCAGGGAGGGAGCGGAGCTAGCACAGATACGCAGTATTTT
.	.	TRBV4-1	TRBJ1-2	CASSQDRGPSYGYTF	TGCGCCAGCAGCCAAGACAGGGGCCCGAGCTATGGCTACACCTTC
.	.	TRBV5-1	TRBJ2-5	CASSLAPAEETQYF	TGCGCCAGCAGCTTGGCCCCAGCGGAAGAGACCCAGTACTTC
.	.	TRBV27	TRBJ2-3	CASSIQGLDTQYF	TGTGCCAGCAGCATACAGGGTTTAGATACGCAGTATTTT